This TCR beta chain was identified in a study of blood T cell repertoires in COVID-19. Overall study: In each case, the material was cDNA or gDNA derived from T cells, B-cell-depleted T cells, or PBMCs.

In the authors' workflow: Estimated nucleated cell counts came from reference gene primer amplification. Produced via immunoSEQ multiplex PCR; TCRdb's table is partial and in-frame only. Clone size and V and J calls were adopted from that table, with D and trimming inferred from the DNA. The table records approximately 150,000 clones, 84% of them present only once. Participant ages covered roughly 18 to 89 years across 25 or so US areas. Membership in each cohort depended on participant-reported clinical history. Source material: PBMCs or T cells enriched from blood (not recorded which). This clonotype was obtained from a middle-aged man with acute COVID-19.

The CDR3 loop is CASRETSDRQETQYF. For the CDR3, the DNA is TGTGCCAGTAGAGAAACCTCCGACAGGCAAGAGACCCAGTACTTC. The J gene is TRBJ2-5, the V gene TRBV19; D perhaps matches TRBD1 (6 bases). The ends were cut back, 6 bases at V and 2 bases at J, with 16 bases in the middle. Germline V gene data show CDR1 as LNHDA and CDR2 as SQIVND (reference sequence). CDR3 length equals 15 residues. Using reference TRBV19 and TRBJ2-5 for the parts outside the CDR3, the full variable domain is DGGITQSPKYLFRKEGQNVTLSCEQNLNHDAMYWYRQDPGQGLRLIYYSQIVNDFQKGDIAEGYSVSREKKESFPLTVTSAQKNPTAFYLCASRETSDRQETQYFGPGTRLLVL.